Given below is one TCR beta chain in context. What it binds is not known. CDR1 MNHEY and CDR2 SVGEGT come from the germline V gene. V was pared by 2 bases and J by 2 bases, with 10 bases of the junction left unmatched. The CDR3 sequence is 17 residues long. The data stem from a study of T cell repertoires in cytomegalovirus infection. Whole-study context: Selection of CMV epitopes for the study included recently identified HLA-C-restricted and well-studied HLA-B-restricted ones.

TCRdb independently ran MiXCR on the reads; one entry per CDR3 protein. The sample yields hundreds of thousands of distinct CDR3 sequences, about 42% seen once. General study points: Across the ex vivo response, the dominant clonotypes were HLA-C-restricted CMV-specific TCR beta clonotypes. Cumulative frequency (of public TCR beta family members) identified carriers of CMV plus the relevant HLA.

The sample consisted of cultured PBMCs, taken from culture after CMV antigen stimulation. This receptor was identified in a human donor in good health (CMV status not recorded). Some clones in this sample may be carry-over from other donors' samples. The chain combines TRBV6-2 or TRBV6-3 with TRBJ2-3; the match to TRBD2 covers 7 bases. The CDR3 coding sequence is TGTGCCAGCAGTTACGATGCGTCTAGCGGAATCACAGATACGCAGTATTTT. As protein: CASSYDASSGITDTQYF.